This T cell receptor beta chain emerged from a study of siplizumab effects on memory and regulatory T cells (dated 2019 in TCRdb). Broadly, across the study: The study looked at the effect of siplizumab, an anti-CD2 antibody, on alloreactive T-cell subsets in allogeneic mixed lymphocyte reactions made from human PBMCs.

Paper-wide results and their limitations: Compared with memory T cells, unstimulated naive T cells appeared more diverse, and naive cells seemed to make a substantial contribution to the alloresponse. About 80-96% of proliferating CD4+ or CD8+ clones could not be given a naive or memory phenotype. The suppressive function of proliferating Tregs from siplizumab cultures was not functionally confirmed. In reactions with siplizumab, an average of roughly 69% of mappable alloreactive CD4+ clones were Treg-derived, compared with roughly 30% in control reactions. Because sequences below about 10^-5 frequency were poorly captured, only a minor fraction of alloreactive clones could be mapped to unstimulated subsets. Siplizumab significantly lowered the cumulative frequency of alloreactive sequences that could be traced to unstimulated CD4+ memory T cells.

CDR1 and CDR2 were assigned from the germline V gene as SGHDN and FVKESK. A distance of 18 bases separates the germline ends of V and J, which lose 3 bases and 8 bases respectively. From cysteine to phenylalanine, the CDR3 is 15 amino acids long. Just the 45-base CDR3 DNA is kept, in frame starting at base 1. Libraries were prepared through the immunoSEQ multiplex PCR assay. Each sample had around 100,000 TCR templates assayed by the deep sequencing platform. Genomic DNA extracted from sorted T cells was used for TCRbeta CDR3 sequencing. Per the original workflow: Clonal analysis of TCRbeta CDR3 data was done in the R programming language. Comparing unstimulated samples against CFSE-low samples taken after the reaction was how alloreactive CD4+ and CD8+ clones were defined. Alloreactive CD4+ clones were assigned to regulatory or non-regulatory origin by matching sequences to sorted unstimulated Treg and non-Treg repertoires. TCRdb retrieved this table from immuneACCESS and kept in-frame rearrangements only. Not all clones are present; in checked studies, unresolved V genes account for under half, and no reason is known for the remainder. V and J calls and clone size are as listed in that table; D and trimming were resolved from the DNA. The sample contains around 97,000 clones, about 95% of them found a single time. 1.3% of the sample goes to the ten largest clones.

Sorted unstimulated T cells, along with proliferating T cells recovered from mixed lymphocyte reactions, underwent TCRbeta CDR3 sequencing. Fresh whole blood from approximately 10 HLA-typed healthy donors was used to isolate PBMCs. Unstimulated CD4+ non-regulatory T cells were FACS-sorted to map the origin of alloreactive clones. This clone came up once. This receptor's antigen is unknown. The input lacks base qualities; no much larger clone sits a single base away. Sequenced input: non-Treg CD4+ T cells sorted from blood. The label giving this sample's cell subset or site can be read as: FACS-sorted unstimulated CD4+ non-regulatory T cells. The V gene is TRBV14 and the J gene is TRBJ2-3; 6 matching bases give a weak D call of TRBD2. The sequence came from a human donor in good health. The CDR3 has the sequence CASSQRAGLGGTQYF. The DNA reads as follows: TGTGCCAGCAGCCAGAGGGCCGGCCTGGGAGGTACGCAGTATTTT.